This T cell receptor (beta chain) was sequenced during a study of blood T cell repertoires in COVID-19. Whole-study context: Nucleic acid was either cDNA or gDNA, and it came from T cells, B-cell-depleted T cells, or PBMCs.

Assay: immunoSEQ multiplex PCR; the TCRdb copy retains only in-frame clones and omits some. The table lists approximately 47,000 clones, 80% to 90% of them singletons. The V end lost 3 bases, the J end lost 2 bases, and 17 bases lay between the germline ends. Germline CDR1 is MNHEY and CDR2 is SMNVEV (reference sequence). The CDR3 has 16 amino acids. The chain recombines TRBV27 with TRBJ2-7, with D perhaps TRBD2 (6 bases). The specimen sequenced was peripheral blood. The origin of this receptor is a human donor with active COVID-19. The donor label of this sample is uncertain. The CDR3 nucleotides read TGTGCCAGCAGTTTGGTGTCCGGGACTGGACCCTACGAGCAGTACTTC. Protein: CASSLVSGTGPYEQYF.